Listed below are T cell receptor beta chains from one sample, sequenced in a study of T cell responses to AZD1222 COVID-19 vaccine. This table comes from immunoSEQ multiplex PCR, and its TCRdb copy is limited to in-frame clones, with some not included. The sample has roughly 55,000 clones, 89% seen once; the top ten hold around 2%. The sequences come from peripheral blood, collected on day 0 of AZD1222 vaccination. These receptors were obtained from an adult in good health. Both conserved end residues are trimmed from each CDR3. A clone size is listed for some rows: how often the clone was seen (once, few, many), or a class if it is expanded.

V gene,clone size,CDR3 length,J gene,CDR3 protein
TRBV7-3,few,12,TRBJ2-7,ASSQTSGSSEQY
TRBV7-2,-,13,TRBJ2-7,ASSSWGGNSYEQY
TRBV5-4,-,12,TRBJ2-7,ASSANYPPYEQY
TRBV7-2,-,13,TRBJ2-1,ASSITGGFVNEQF
TRBV4-1,-,14,TRBJ2-1,ASSSYSGSSYNEQF
TRBV19,-,14,TRBJ2-7,ASSQGLAGPSYEQY
TRBV5-4,once,10,TRBJ2-7,ASSTDSYEQY
TRBV15,-,13,TRBJ2-5,ATSRDTSVQETQY
TRBV19,-,12,TRBJ1-6,ASSIVGRNSPLH
TRBV7-2,-,11,TRBJ2-7,ASRSRGHYEQY
TRBV3-1/TRBV3-2,-,12,TRBJ2-5,ASSQDPGVETQY
TRBV27,-,13,TRBJ1-5,ASSSLVGSNQPQH
TRBV28,-,12,TRBJ1-1,ASSLSTTYTEAF
TRBV28,-,13,TRBJ1-5,ASSLGAGHNQPQH
TRBV19,-,12,TRBJ2-2,ASTLGTNTGELF
TRBV5-1,once,12,TRBJ1-1,ASSPEAGGTEAF
TRBV18,-,12,TRBJ1-4,ASKSGVTNEKLF
TRBV16,once,19,TRBJ1-5,ASSQSLPGTGVTYSNQPQH
TRBV25-1,-,12,TRBJ2-7,ASTGVSGLGEQY
TRBV28,once,14,TRBJ2-7,ASSPSSGRLRYEQY
TRBV19,once,15,TRBJ2-7,ASSIRGTSGDSYEQY
TRBV11-2,-,13,TRBJ1-1,ASSFQGPGNTEAF
TRBV19,-,13,TRBJ1-5,ASSNLGGPNQPQH
TRBV28,-,11,TRBJ1-5,ATAGGGGQPQH
TRBV7-2,-,12,TRBJ1-1,ASSRGMGNTEAF
TRBV10-3,few,12,TRBJ2-7,AIARTDSSYEQY
TRBV6-1,-,13,TRBJ2-2,ASSDTGRATGELF
TRBV2,-,15,TRBJ1-5,ASSGGGLRDIHQPQH
TRBV5-1,few,17,TRBJ2-5,ASSLGGLAGGPLGETQY
TRBV16,few,14,TRBJ1-4,ASKKTREVDNEKLF
TRBV2,once,12,TRBJ2-3,ASAGGSDTDTQY
TRBV11-1,-,12,TRBJ2-7,ASSLYGRGYEQY
TRBV14,-,15,TRBJ2-1,ASSQEGLGLARNEQF